The 27 T cell receptor beta chains given below trace back to one sample, sequenced in a study of blood T cell repertoires in COVID-19. Libraries were prepared by immunoSEQ multiplex PCR; TCRdb keeps only in-frame clonotypes and omits some of them. The sample lists about 38,000 clones; about 90% were seen once. Sample: peripheral blood. The origin of the receptors is a man over 45 with active or convalescent COVID-19.

J is TRBJ2-3 and V is TRBV19; 10 positions match TRBD2. After removal of 8 bases from V and 6 bases from J, the junction contained 8 bases not matched to a gene. The CDR3 totals 14 residues. Germline V gene sequence: CDR1 LNHDA, CDR2 SQIVND (reference sequence). CDR3 region: CASALAGGGDTQYF. In DNA form, the CDR3 reads TGTGCCAGTGCTTTAGCGGGGGGAGGTGATACGCAGTATTTT.

The chain links TRBV6-5 to TRBJ1-2, with D possibly being TRBD1 (5 bases). CDR1 and CDR2 from the germline V gene are MNHEY and SVGAGI. The CDR3 spans 12 residues. V dropped 4 bases and J dropped 8 bases, with 11 bases sitting between them. The CDR3 DNA is TGTGCCAGCAGTTTTGGAGGGGCGGGCTACACCTTC. Its protein is CASSFGGAGYTF.

The chain joins TRBV19 to TRBJ2-1, with 7 bases lining up with TRBD1. V shed 6 bases, J shed 6 bases, and the junction held 17 bases outside the gene matches. This CDR3 spans 17 amino acids. Germline-derived CDR1 and CDR2 are LNHDA and SQIVND (reference sequence). CDR3 region: CASRITGDRGPGNEQFF. CDR3 in DNA: TGTGCCAGTAGGATTACAGGGGATAGAGGGCCGGGCAATGAGCAGTTCTTC.

The chain links TRBV9 to TRBJ1-2, with 8 nucleotides matching TRBD1. Germline V gene data show CDR1 as SGDLS and CDR2 as YYNGEE. This CDR3 is built from 13 residues. With V trimmed by 4 bases and J by 7 bases, 6 bases remained unmatched. CDR3 in DNA: TGTGCCAGCAGCTCCCAGGGGGCGATTGGCTACACCTTC. It yields the protein CASSSQGAIGYTF.

V usage is TRBV7-9 and J usage is TRBJ2-5; weak D call: TRBD1 (6 bases). This CDR3 has 15 amino acids. With 10 bases removed from V and 2 bases from J, the gap between germline ends came to 20 bases. Germline assignment: CDR1 SEHNR and CDR2 FQNEAQ (reference sequence). In DNA, the CDR3 is TGTGCCACCTCCTCTCTCGGGACAACACAAGAGACCCAGTACTTC. Its protein product is CATSSLGTTQETQYF.

The rearrangement links TRBV4-1 to TRBJ2-2, with 13 bases that match TRBD2. V gave up 2 bases and J gave up 4 bases; unmatched junction bases: 13. Germline CDR1 MGHRA, CDR2 YSYEKL. This CDR3 is 20 amino acids long. The CDR3 DNA reads as TGCGCCAGCAGCCAACCTAAACTAGCGGGAGGGACCGGGAGCACCGGGGAGCTGTTTTTT. Protein product: CASSQPKLAGGTGSTGELFF.

The rearrangement joins TRBV7-2 to TRBJ1-6; no reliable D call. V was trimmed by 5 bases and J by 14 bases, leaving 13 bases between them. This CDR3 has 12 residues. In germline, CDR1 is SGHTA, CDR2 FQGNSA. The CDR3 sequence is CASSPSARSLHF. CDR3 nucleotides: TGTGCCAGCAGCCCTAGCGCGCGGTCCCTCCACTTT.

This clone was seen only once. This chain links TRBV5-5 with TRBJ2-3; tentative D call: TRBD2 (6 bases). The germline V gene has CDR1 SGHKS and CDR2 YYEKEE (reference sequence). The V and J ends lost 6 bases and 2 bases respectively, with 19 bases between them. The CDR3 has 16 amino acids. For the CDR3, the DNA is TGTGCCAGCACCTCTGGCCCAGGGAGGAACACAGATACGCAGTATTTT. Translated: CASTSGPGRNTDTQYF.

This clone has only one observation. The chain has TRBV25-1 and TRBJ1-6; tentative D call: TRBD1 (5 bases). Per germline, CDR1 MGHDK and CDR2 SYGVNS. The CDR3 covers 12 residues. With 3 bases removed from V and 15 bases from J, the gap between germline ends came to 12 bases. Written as DNA, the CDR3 is TGTGCCAGCAGTGATTACCGGGGGGGCCTCCACTTT. This translates into CASSDYRGGLHF.

The chain employs TRBV6-8 and TRBJ2-2, with 13 bases lining up with TRBD2. The CDR3 loop spans 19 amino acids. V shed 0 bases, J shed 7 bases, and the junction held 11 bases outside the gene matches. Germline CDR1 MNHGY, CDR2 SAAAGT. The CDR3 DNA sequence: TGTGCCAGCAGTTACTCGACGGTACTAGCGGGAGGGTATGGCGGGGAGCTGTTTTTT. This translates into CASSYSTVLAGGYGGELFF.

The chain carries TRBV7-9 and TRBJ2-7; 13 nucleotides align to TRBD2. Germline lookup yields CDR1 SEHNR and CDR2 FQNEAQ (reference sequence). The CDR3 runs to 17 residues. J gave up 2 bases and V 5 bases, and 9 bases lay outside the gene matches. The CDR3 spells CASSVTAGTSGTYEQYF. The CDR3 DNA sequence: TGTGCCAGCAGCGTAACCGCCGGGACTAGCGGGACCTACGAGCAGTACTTC.

This clone has just one count. This chain links TRBV5-6 with TRBJ2-7, with D perhaps TRBD2 (6 bases). CDR3 length: 14 amino acids. The V end was cut by 4 bases, the J end by 3 bases, with 14 bases between. CDR1 is SGHDT, CDR2 YYEEEE, per germline. The CDR3 DNA is TGTGCCAGCAGCGGGGGACTCAACCGCTACGAGCAGTACGTC. Its protein product is CASSGGLNRYEQYV.

The sample holds a few counts of this clone. The rearrangement uses TRBV19 and TRBJ2-5; TRBD2 matches at 8 bases. Trimming removed 5 bases from V and 1 base from J; junction bases left unmatched: 6. The CDR3 runs to 15 residues. Germline V gene lookup returns CDR1 LNHDA and CDR2 SQIVND (reference sequence). The chain's CDR3 is CASSRTSSPQETQYF. The CDR3 bases are TGTGCCAGTAGTCGGACTAGCTCCCCCCAAGAGACCCAGTACTTC.

The gene calls are TRBV29-1 and TRBJ1-1, with 8 bases fitting TRBD1. This CDR3 region has 15 residues. Germline assignment: CDR1 SQVTM and CDR2 ANQGSEA. The trim removed 1 base at V and 5 bases at J, leaving 9 bases unmatched. The CDR3 region is CSVEGSDREGTEAFF. In DNA form, the CDR3 reads TGCAGCGTTGAAGGTTCGGACAGGGAGGGGACTGAAGCTTTCTTT. Based on the CDR3 plus reference TRBV29-1 and TRBJ1-1, the full variable domain is SAVISQKPSRDICQRGTSLTIQCQVDSQVTMMFWYRQQPGQSLTLIATANQGSEATYESGFVIDKFPISRPNLTFSTLTVSNMSPEDSSIYLCSVEGSDREGTEAFFGQGTRLTVV.

The V call is TRBV7-8, the J call TRBJ1-1; no firm D call. Looked up from germline, CDR1 is SGHVS and CDR2 is FQNEAQ. This CDR3 spans 14 amino acids. V lost 2 bases and J lost 0, with 7 bases in between. CDR3 nucleotide sequence: TGTGCCAGCAGCTTAAACCAGGTGAACACTGAAGCTTTCTTT. Encoded protein: CASSLNQVNTEAFF.

This clone was detected only once. The J gene is TRBJ1-1, the V gene TRBV3-1 (or the pseudogene TRBV3-2); 7 bases are a match to TRBD1. Germline V gene sequence: CDR1 LGHDT, CDR2 YNNKEL (reference sequence). Trimming cost V 4 bases and J 5 bases; bases outside gene matches: 10. The CDR3 runs to 15 residues. CDR3: CASSPTGTAKTEAFF. CDR3 DNA sequence: TGTGCCAGCAGCCCGACAGGGACAGCGAAAACTGAAGCTTTCTTT.

This clone appeared a few times. The rearrangement links TRBV7-9 to TRBJ1-2; D unclear. Germline values: CDR1 SEHNR, CDR2 FQNEAQ (reference sequence). Trimming pared 2 bases from V and 5 bases from J, leaving 12 bases between. The CDR3 is made up of 14 amino acids. The CDR3 reads CASSLKGTVYGYTF. As DNA, the CDR3 is TGTGCCAGCAGCTTAAAAGGAACAGTTTATGGCTACACCTTC.

The chain combines TRBV14 with TRBJ2-7; 10 bases line up with TRBD1. There are 15 residues in the CDR3. V lost 5 bases to trimming and J lost 5 bases; unmatched junction nucleotides: 9. Germline CDR1 reads SGHDN; CDR2 reads FVKESK. CDR3 DNA sequence: TGTGCCAGCAGCTCTCCGGGACAGGGGTTAGACGAGCAGTACTTC. It encodes CASSSPGQGLDEQYF.

This chain joins TRBV19 and TRBJ2-3; the match to TRBD2 covers 7 bases. Trimming cost V 0 bases and J 3 bases; bases outside gene matches: 3. The CDR3 is made up of 15 amino acids. CDR1 is LNHDA, CDR2 SQIVND, per germline (reference sequence). CDR3 protein: CASSIDRGGTDTQYF. CDR3 DNA: TGTGCCAGTAGTATAGACCGGGGAGGGACAGATACGCAGTATTTT.

The chain joins TRBV2 to TRBJ2-7; no firm D call. Germline CDR1 is SNHLY and CDR2 is FYNNEI. CDR3 length: 11 amino acids. V lost 4 bases, J lost 4 bases, and 5 bases lay in between. The CDR3 region is CASSGRYEQYV. CDR3 DNA sequence: TGTGCCAGCAGTGGCAGATACGAGCAGTACGTC.

The V and J genes are TRBV7-9 and TRBJ1-2; the D gene is possibly TRBD1 (5 bases). The V end was cut by 3 bases, the J end by 2 bases, with 13 bases between. The germline gives CDR1 SEHNR, CDR2 FQNEAQ (reference sequence). The CDR3 runs to 15 residues. The CDR3: CASSFTSTGNYGYTF. The CDR3 coding sequence is TGTGCCAGCAGCTTTACATCAACAGGAAACTATGGCTACACCTTC.

This chain uses TRBV12-2 with TRBJ1-5; the table's D call, TRBD1, was not checked against the DNA. TRBV12-2 is an annotated pseudogene. The CDR3 runs to 21 residues. Here the CDR3 reads CASRLVLNLEGAQQGNQPQHF. The CDR3 DNA sequence: TGTGCAAGTCGCTTAGTTCTTAACCTGGAGGGGGCACAGCAGGGCAATCAGCCCCAGCATTTT.

This clone has only one observation. The rearrangement links TRBV7-2 to TRBJ1-6, with D unresolved. The V gene lost 5 bases and the J gene lost 0 bases, with 8 bases spanning the gap. Germline loops: CDR1 SGHTA, CDR2 FQGNSA. This CDR3 spans 15 amino acids. CDR3 nucleotides: TGTGCCAGCAGCGCGCCGAGCTCCTATAATTCACCCCTCCACTTT. Amino acids: CASSAPSSYNSPLHF. Complete variable domain (other parts from reference TRBV7-2 and TRBJ1-6): GAGVSQSPSNKVTEKGKDVELRCDPISGHTALYWYRQSLGQGLEFLIYFQGNSAPDKSGLPSDRFSAERTGGSVSTLTIQRTQQEDSAVYLCASSAPSSYNSPLHFGNGTRLTVT.

J is TRBJ1-6 and V is TRBV30; no firm D call. Per germline, CDR1 GTSNPN and CDR2 SVGIG (reference sequence). Trimming removed 0 bases at V and 10 bases at J, with 7 bases between. This CDR3 comprises 12 residues. In DNA form, the CDR3 reads TGTGCCTGGAGTGTAGTGAGATCACCCCTCCACTTT. Translated: CAWSVVRSPLHF.

The V gene is TRBV28, the J gene TRBJ1-6, with 9 bases that match TRBD1. There are 21 residues in the CDR3. With 10 bases clipped from V and 0 bases from J, the junction kept 22 bases outside the gene matches. Germline CDR1 is MDHEN and CDR2 is SYDVKM. The CDR3 sequence is CAIPAPGQGSGVSSYNSPLHF. The CDR3 region has the DNA TGTGCCATCCCCGCTCCGGGACAGGGATCGGGCGTGAGCTCCTATAATTCACCCCTCCACTTT.

CDR3 amino acids: CASSQEQRETYNEQFF. In DNA, the CDR3 is TGTGCCAGCAGCCAAGAGCAACGGGAGACGTACAATGAGCAGTTCTTC. This chain connects TRBV14 to TRBJ2-1, with D perhaps matching TRBD2 (6 bases). V lost 0 bases to trimming and J lost 4 bases, with 13 bases between them. Germline CDR1 reads SGHDN; CDR2 reads FVKESK. The CDR3 has 16 amino acids.

This clone was observed a handful of times. The chain couples TRBV9 to TRBJ1-3, with D perhaps TRBD1 (5 bases). V was trimmed by 0 bases and J by 2 bases, leaving 12 bases between them. CDR3 size: 16 residues. CDR1 is SGDLS, CDR2 YYNGEE, per germline. CDR3 DNA sequence: TGTGCCAGCAGCGTAGATCAGGGCGGAACTGGAAACACCATATATTTT. This translates into CASSVDQGGTGNTIYF.